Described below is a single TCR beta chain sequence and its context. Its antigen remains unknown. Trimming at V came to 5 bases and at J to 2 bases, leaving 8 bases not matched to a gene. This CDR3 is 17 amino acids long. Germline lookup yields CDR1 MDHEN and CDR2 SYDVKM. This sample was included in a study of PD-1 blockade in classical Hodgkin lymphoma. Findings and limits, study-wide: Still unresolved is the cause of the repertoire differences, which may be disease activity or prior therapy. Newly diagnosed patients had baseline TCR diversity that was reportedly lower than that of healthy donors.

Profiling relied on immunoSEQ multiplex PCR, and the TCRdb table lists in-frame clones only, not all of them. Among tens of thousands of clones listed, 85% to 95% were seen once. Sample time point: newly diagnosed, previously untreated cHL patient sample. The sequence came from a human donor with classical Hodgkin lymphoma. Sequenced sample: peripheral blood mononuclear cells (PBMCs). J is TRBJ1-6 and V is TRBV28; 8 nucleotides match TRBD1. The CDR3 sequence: CASSPTQGATYNSPLHF. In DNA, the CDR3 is TGTGCCAGCAGTCCAACCCAGGGGGCGACCTATAATTCACCCCTCCACTTT.